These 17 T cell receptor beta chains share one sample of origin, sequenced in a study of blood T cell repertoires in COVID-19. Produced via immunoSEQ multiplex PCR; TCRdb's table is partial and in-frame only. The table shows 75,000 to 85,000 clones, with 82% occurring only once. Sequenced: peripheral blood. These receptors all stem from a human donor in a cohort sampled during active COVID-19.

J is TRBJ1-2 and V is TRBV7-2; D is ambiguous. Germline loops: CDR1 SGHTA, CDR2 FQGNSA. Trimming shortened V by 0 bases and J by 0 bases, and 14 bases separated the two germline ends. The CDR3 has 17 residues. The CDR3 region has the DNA TGTGCCAGCAGCTTAGCGGCAGAAATAAGATCTAACTATGGCTACACCTTC. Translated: CASSLAAEIRSNYGYTF. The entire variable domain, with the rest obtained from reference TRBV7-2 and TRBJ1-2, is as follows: GAGVSQSPSNKVTEKGKDVELRCDPISGHTALYWYRQSLGQGLEFLIYFQGNSAPDKSGLPSDRFSAERTGGSVSTLTIQRTQQEDSAVYLCASSLAAEIRSNYGYTFGSGTRLTVV.

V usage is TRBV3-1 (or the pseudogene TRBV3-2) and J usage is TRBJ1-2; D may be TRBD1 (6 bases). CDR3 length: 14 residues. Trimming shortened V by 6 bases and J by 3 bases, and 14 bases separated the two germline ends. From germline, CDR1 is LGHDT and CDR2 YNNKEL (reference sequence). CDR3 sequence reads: CASRNRGADYGYTF. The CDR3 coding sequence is TGTGCCAGCAGAAATCGGGGGGCCGACTATGGCTACACCTTC.

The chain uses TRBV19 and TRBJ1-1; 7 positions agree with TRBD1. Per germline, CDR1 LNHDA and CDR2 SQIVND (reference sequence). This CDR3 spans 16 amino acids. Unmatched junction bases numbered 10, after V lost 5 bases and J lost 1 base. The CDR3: CASSFAWGQRNTEAFF. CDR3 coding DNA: TGTGCCAGTAGTTTTGCCTGGGGACAGAGGAACACTGAAGCTTTCTTT. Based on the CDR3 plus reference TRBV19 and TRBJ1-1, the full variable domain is DGGITQSPKYLFRKEGQNVTLSCEQNLNHDAMYWYRQDPGQGLRLIYYSQIVNDFQKGDIAEGYSVSREKKESFPLTVTSAQKNPTAFYLCASSFAWGQRNTEAFFGQGTRLTVV.

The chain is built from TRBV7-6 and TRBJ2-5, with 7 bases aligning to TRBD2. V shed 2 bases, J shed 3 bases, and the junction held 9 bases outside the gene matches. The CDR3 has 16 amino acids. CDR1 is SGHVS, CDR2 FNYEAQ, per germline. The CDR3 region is CASSLHGFGGKETQYF. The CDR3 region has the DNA TGTGCCAGCAGCTTACATGGTTTCGGGGGGAAAGAGACCCAGTACTTC.

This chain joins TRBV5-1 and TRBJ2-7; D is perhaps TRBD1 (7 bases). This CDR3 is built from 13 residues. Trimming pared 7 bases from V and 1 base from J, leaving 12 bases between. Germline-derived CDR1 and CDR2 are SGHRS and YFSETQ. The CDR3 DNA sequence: TGCGCCAGCGGCGGGACAGCTTCCTACGAGCAGTACTTC. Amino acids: CASGGTASYEQYF.

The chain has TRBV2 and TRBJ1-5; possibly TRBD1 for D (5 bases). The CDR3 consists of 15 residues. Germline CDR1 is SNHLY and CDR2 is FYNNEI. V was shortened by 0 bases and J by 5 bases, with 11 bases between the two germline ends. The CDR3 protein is CASSEAGGAYQPQHF. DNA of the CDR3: TGTGCCAGCAGTGAAGCGGGAGGGGCTTATCAGCCCCAGCATTTT.

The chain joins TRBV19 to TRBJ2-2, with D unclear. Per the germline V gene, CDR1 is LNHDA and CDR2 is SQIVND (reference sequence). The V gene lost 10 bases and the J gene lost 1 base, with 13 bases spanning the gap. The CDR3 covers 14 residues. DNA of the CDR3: TGTGCCATTAGGTCCGGAGTGAACACCGGGGAGCTGTTTTTT. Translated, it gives CAIRSGVNTGELFF.

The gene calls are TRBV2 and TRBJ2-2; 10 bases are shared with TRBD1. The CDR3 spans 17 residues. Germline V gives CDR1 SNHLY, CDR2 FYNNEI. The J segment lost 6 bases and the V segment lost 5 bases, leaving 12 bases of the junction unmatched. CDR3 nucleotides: TGTGCCAGCAGTTTTCTGGGACAGGGGTCGGGGGCCGGGGAGCTGTTTTTT. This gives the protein CASSFLGQGSGAGELFF.

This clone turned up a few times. The CDR3: CASSIGQGPGFF. CDR3 nucleotide sequence: TGTGCCAGTAGTATTGGTCAGGGCCCTGGGTTCTTC. V gene TRBV19 combines with J gene TRBJ2-1; TRBD1 might be the D (5 bases). From germline, CDR1 is LNHDA and CDR2 SQIVND (reference sequence). The CDR3 extends over 12 amino acids. Trimming took off 3 bases at V and 15 bases at J, with 15 bases between the two ends.

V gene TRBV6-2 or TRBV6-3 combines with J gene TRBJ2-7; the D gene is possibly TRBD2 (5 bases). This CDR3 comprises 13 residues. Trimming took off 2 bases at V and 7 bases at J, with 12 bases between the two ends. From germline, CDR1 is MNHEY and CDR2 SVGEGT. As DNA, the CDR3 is TGTGCCAGCAGTTACAACCTAGGGAGAGAGCAGTACTTC. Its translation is CASSYNLGREQYF.

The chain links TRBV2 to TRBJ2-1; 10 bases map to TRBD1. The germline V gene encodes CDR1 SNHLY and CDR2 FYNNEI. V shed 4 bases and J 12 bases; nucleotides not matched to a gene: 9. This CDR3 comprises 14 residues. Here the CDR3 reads CASSGTGGSKGQFF. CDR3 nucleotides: TGTGCCAGCAGTGGGACAGGGGGTTCCAAGGGGCAGTTCTTC.

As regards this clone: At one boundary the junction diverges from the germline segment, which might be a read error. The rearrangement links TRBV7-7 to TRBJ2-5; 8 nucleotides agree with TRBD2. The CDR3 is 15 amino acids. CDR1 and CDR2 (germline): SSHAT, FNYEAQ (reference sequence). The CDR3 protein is CASSFLRGVGETQYF. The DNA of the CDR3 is TGTGCTAGCAGCTTCTTGCGGGGGGTTGGGGAGACCCAGTACTTC.

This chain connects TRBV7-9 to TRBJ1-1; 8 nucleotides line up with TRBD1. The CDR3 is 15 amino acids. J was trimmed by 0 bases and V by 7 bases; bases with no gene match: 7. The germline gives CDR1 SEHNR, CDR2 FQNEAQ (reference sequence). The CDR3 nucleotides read TGTGCCAGCACCTTGACAGGGGCAATGAACACTGAAGCTTTCTTT. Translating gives CASTLTGAMNTEAFF.

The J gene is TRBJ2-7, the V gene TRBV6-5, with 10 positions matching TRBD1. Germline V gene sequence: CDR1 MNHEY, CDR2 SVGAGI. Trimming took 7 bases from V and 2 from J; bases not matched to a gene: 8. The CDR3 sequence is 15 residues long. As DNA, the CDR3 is TGTGCCAGCAACCCCGGGACAGGGGCAACCTACGAGCAGTACTTC. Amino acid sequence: CASNPGTGATYEQYF.

DNA for the CDR3: TGCAGTGCTAGTGGGACAGGTGGTCAGCCCCAGCATTTT. Translated: CSASGTGGQPQHF. The gene calls are TRBV20-1 and TRBJ1-5; TRBD1 matches 8 bases. The V gene's germline CDR1 is DFQATT and CDR2 SNEGSKA (reference sequence). This CDR3 region has 13 residues. Trimming took 3 bases from V and 6 from J; bases not matched to a gene: 4.

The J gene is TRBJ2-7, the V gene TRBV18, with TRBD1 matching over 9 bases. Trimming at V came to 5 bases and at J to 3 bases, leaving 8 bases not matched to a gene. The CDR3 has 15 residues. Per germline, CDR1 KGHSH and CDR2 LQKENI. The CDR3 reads CASSTRDRELYEQYF. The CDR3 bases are TGTGCCAGCTCAACCCGGGACAGGGAACTCTACGAGCAGTACTTC.

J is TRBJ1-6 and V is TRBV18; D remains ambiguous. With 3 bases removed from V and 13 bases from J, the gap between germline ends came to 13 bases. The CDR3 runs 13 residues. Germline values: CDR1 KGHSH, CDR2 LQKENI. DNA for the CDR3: TGTGCCAGCTCACCGAGTCCCGTACCTCCCCTCCACTTT. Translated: CASSPSPVPPLHF.